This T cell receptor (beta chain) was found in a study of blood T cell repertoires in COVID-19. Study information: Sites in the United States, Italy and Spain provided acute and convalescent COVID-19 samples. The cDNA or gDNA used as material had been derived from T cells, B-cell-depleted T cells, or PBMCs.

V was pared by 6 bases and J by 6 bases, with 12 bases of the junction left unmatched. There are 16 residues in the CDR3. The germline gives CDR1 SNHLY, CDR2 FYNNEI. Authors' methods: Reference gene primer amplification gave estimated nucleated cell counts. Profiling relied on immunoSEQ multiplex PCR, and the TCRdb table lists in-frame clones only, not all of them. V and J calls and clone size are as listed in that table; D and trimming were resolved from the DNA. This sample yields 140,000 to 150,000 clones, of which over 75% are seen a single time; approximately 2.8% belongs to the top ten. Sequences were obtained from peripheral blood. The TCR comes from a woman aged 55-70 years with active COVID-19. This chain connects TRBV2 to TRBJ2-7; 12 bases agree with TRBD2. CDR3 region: CASRQTSGRNPVEQYF. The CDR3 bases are TGTGCCAGCAGACAGACTAGCGGGAGAAATCCGGTCGAGCAGTACTTC.